This T cell receptor (beta chain) was documented in a study of shared clonotypes between healthy human individuals. Findings and limits, study-wide: Sequencing of the sorted subsets was shown by rarefaction to be incomplete despite large depth. The sampled material consisted only of blood, and tissue repertoires are likely to differ. A generally larger estimated richness was seen in naive subsets than in memory subsets.

This clone was seen more than once but under ten times. What it binds is not known. Sequencing used immunoSEQ multiplex PCR; TCRdb keeps in-frame clones, though not all of them. The sample carries around 750,000 clones, approximately 79% recorded once. Germline-derived CDR1 and CDR2 are SQVTM and ANQGSEA. The CDR3 loop spans 15 amino acids. V was cut by 6 bases and J by 0 bases, with 15 bases left in between. The specimen sequenced was memory CD4+ T cells sorted from blood. The sample's subset: CD45RA-negative fraction. This chain joins TRBV29-1 and TRBJ1-3; D is unresolved. This clonotype was sampled from a woman in her 30s in good health. DNA for the CDR3: TGCAGCGTGAGTCTTTACAGAGTCTCTGGAAACACCATATATTTT. This encodes CSVSLYRVSGNTIYF.